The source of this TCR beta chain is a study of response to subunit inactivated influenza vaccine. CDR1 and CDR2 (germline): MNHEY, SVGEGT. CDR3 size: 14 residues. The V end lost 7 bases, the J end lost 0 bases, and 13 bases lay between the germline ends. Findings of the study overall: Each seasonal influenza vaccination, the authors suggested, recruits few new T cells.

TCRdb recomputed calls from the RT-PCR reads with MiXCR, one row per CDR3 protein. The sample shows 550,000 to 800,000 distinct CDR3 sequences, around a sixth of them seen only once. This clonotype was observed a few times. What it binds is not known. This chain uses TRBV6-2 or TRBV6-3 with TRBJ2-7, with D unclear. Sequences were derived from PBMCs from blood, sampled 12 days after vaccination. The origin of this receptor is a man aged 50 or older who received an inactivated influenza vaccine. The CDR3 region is CASISDLISYEQYF. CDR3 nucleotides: TGTGCCAGCATCTCAGACCTTATCTCCTACGAGCAGTACTTC.